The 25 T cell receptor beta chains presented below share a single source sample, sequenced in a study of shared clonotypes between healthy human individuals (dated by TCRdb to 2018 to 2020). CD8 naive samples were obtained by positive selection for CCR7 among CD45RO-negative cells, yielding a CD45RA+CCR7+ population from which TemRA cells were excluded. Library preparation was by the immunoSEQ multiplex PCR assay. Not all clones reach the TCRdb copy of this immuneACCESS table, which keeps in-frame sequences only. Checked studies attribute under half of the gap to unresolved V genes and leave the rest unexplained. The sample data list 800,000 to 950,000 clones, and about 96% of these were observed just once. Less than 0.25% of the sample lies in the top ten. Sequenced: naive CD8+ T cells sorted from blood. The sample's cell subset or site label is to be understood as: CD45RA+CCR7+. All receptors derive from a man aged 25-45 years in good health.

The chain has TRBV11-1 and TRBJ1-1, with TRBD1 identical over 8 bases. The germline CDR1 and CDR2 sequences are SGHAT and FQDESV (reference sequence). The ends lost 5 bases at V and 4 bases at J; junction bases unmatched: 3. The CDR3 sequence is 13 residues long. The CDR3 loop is CASSDRGITEAFF. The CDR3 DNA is TGTGCCAGCAGCGACAGGGGAATCACTGAAGCTTTCTTT.

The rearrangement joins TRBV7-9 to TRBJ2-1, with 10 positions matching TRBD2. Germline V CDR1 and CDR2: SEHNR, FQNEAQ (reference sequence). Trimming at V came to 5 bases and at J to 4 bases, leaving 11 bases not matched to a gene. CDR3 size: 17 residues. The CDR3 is CASSPPTGTSAYNEQFF. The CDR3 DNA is TGTGCCAGCAGCCCACCTACCGGGACTAGCGCTTACAATGAGCAGTTCTTC.

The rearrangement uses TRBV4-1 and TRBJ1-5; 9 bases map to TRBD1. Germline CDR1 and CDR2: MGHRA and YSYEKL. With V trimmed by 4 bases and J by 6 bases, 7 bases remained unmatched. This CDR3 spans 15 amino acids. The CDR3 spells CASSLVQGAGQPQHF. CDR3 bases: TGCGCCAGCAGCCTTGTACAGGGGGCGGGTCAGCCCCAGCATTTT.

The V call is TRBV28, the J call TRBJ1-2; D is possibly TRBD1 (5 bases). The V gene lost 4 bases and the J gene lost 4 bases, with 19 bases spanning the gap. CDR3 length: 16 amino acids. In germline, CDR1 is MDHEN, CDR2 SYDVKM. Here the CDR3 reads CASSSPPSWGFYGYTF. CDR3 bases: TGTGCCAGCAGTTCCCCACCTTCCTGGGGGTTCTATGGCTACACCTTC.

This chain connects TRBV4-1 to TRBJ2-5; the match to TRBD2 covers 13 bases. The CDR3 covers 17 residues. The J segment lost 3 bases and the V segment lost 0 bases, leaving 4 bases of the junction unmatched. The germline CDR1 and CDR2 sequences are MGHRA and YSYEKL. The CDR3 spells CASSQDGTSGDKETQYF. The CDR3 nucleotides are TGCGCCAGCAGCCAAGATGGGACTAGCGGGGATAAAGAGACCCAGTACTTC.

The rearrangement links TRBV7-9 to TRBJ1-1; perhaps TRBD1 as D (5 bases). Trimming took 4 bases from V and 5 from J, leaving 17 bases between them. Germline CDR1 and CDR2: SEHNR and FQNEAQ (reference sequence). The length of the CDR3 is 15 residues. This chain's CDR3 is CASSWGTPPRTEAFF. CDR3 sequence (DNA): TGTGCCAGCAGCTGGGGGACGCCCCCGAGAACTGAAGCTTTCTTT. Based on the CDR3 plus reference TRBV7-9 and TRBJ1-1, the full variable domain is DTGVSQNPRHKITKRGQNVTFRCDPISEHNRLYWYRQTLGQGPEFLTYFQNEAQLEKSRLLSDRFSAERPKGSFSTLEIQRTEQGDSAMYLCASSWGTPPRTEAFFGQGTRLTVV.

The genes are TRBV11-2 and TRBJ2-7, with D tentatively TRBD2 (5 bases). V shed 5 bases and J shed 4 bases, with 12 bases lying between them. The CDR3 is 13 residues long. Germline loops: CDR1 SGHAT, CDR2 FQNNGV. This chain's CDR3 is CASSPGLGYEQYF. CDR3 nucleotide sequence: TGTGCCAGCAGCCCCGGACTGGGGTACGAGCAGTACTTC.

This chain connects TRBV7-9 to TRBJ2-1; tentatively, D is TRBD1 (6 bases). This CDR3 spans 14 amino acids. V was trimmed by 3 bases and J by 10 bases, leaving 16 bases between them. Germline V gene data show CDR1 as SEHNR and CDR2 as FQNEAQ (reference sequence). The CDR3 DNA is TGTGCCAGCAGCTTGGGATCCACAGGGCGCGAGCAGTTCTTC. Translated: CASSLGSTGREQFF.

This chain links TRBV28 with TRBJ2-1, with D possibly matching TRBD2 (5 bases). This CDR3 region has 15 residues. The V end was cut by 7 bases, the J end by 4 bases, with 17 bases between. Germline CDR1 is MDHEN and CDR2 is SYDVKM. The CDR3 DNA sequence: TGTGCCAGCACCCTACGGGGAACAATATACAATGAGCAGTTCTTC. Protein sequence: CASTLRGTIYNEQFF. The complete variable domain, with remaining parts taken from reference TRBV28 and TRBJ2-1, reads DVKVTQSSRYLVKRTGEKVFLECVQDMDHENMFWYRQDPGLGLRLIYFSYDVKMKEKGDIPEGYSVSREKKERFSLILESASTNQTSMYLCASTLRGTIYNEQFFGPGTRLTVL.

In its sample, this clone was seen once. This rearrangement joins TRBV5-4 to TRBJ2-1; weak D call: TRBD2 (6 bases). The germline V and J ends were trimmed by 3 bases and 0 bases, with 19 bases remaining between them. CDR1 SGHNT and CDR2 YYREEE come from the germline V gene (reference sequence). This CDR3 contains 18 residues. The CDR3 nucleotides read TGTGCCAGCAGCTCGTCAACCTTAGCGGAGAGCTCCTACAATGAGCAGTTCTTC. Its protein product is CASSSSTLAESSYNEQFF.

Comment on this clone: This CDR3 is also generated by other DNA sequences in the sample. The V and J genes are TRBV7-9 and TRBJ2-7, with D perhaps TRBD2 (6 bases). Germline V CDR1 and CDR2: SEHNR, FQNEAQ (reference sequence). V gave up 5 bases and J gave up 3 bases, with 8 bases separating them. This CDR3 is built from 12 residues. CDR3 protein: CASSPGLYEQYF. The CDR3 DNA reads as TGTGCCAGCAGCCCGGGACTCTACGAGCAGTACTTC.

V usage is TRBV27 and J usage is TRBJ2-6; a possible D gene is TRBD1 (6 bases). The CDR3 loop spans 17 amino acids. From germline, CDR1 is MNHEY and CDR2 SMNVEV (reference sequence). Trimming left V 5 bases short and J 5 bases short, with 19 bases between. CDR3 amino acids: CASSDSGTPYRANVLTF. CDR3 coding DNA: TGTGCCAGCAGTGACTCCGGGACACCTTATCGGGCCAACGTCCTGACTTTC. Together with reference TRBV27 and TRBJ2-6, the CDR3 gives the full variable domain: EAQVTQNPRYLITVTGKKLTVTCSQNMNHEYMSWYRQDPGLGLRQIYYSMNVEVTDKGDVPEGYKVSRKEKRNFPLILESPSPNQTSLYFCASSDSGTPYRANVLTFGAGSRLTVL.

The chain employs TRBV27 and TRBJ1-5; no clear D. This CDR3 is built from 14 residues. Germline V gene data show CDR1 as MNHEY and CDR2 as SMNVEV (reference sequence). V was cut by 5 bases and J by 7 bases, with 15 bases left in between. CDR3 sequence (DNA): TGTGCCAGCAGTCCCTGGGGTTCGCACCAGCCCCAGCATTTT. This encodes CASSPWGSHQPQHF.

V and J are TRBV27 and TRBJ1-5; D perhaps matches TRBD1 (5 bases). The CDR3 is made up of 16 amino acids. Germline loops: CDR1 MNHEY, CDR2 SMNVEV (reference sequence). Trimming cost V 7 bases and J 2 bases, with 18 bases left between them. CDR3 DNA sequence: TGTGCCAGCATTTTCCGGGGGGGTAGGGGCAATCAGCCCCAGCATTTT. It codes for CASIFRGGRGNQPQHF.

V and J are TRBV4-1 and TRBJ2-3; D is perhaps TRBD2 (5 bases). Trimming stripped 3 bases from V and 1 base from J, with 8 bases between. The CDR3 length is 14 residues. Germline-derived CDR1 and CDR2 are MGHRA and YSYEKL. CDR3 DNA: TGCGCCAGCAGCCAGGACGGGGGCACAGATACGCAGTATTTT. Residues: CASSQDGGTDTQYF.

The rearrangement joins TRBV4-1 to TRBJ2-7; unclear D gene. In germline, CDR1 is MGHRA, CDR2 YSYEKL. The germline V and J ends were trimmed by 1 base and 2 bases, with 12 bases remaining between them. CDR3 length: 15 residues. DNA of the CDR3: TGCGCCAGCAGCCAAGTCAGTGGGGTCGCCTACGAGCAGTACTTC. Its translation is CASSQVSGVAYEQYF.

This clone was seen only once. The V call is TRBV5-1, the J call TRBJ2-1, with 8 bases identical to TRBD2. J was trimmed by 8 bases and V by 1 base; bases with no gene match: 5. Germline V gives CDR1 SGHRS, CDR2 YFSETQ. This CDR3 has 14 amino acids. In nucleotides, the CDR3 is TGCGCCAGCAGCTTGTACGGGAGGGGCTATGAGCAGTTCTTC. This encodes CASSLYGRGYEQFF.

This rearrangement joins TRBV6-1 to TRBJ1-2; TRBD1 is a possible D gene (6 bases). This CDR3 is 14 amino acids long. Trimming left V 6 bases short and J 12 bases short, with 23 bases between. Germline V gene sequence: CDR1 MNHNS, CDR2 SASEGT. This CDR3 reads CASRGALGSRLNTF. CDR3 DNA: TGTGCCAGCAGGGGGGCTTTGGGTAGCAGATTAAACACCTTC.

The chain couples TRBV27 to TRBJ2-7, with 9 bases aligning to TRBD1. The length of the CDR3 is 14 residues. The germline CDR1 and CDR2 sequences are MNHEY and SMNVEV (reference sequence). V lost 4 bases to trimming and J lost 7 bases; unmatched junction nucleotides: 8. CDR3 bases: TGTGCCAGCAGTTATCGGGACAGGGTGAGGGAGCAGTACTTC. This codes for CASSYRDRVREQYF.

CDR3: CASSLVGIGYNEQFF. Here the CDR3 DNA reads TGTGCCAGCAGCTTAGTAGGTATAGGCTACAATGAGCAGTTCTTC. The rearrangement links TRBV7-8 to TRBJ2-1; no reliable D call. Germline assignment: CDR1 SGHVS and CDR2 FQNEAQ. CDR3 length: 15 amino acids. V dropped 1 base and J dropped 3 bases, with 10 bases sitting between them.

CDR3 bases: TGTGCCTGGAGTACTGGGACCGGTTATGGCTACACCTTC. Its protein is CAWSTGTGYGYTF. The J gene is TRBJ1-2, the V gene TRBV30; D possibly corresponds to TRBD1 (5 bases). V was cut by 2 bases and J by 5 bases, with 12 bases left in between. Germline lookup yields CDR1 GTSNPN and CDR2 SVGIG (reference sequence). The CDR3 sequence is 13 residues long.

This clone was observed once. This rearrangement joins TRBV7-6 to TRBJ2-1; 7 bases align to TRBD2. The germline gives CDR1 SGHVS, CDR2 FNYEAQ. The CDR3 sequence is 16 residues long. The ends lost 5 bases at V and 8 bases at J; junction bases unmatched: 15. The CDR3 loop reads CASSLSGVGGGDEQFF. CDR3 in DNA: TGTGCCAGCAGCCTCAGCGGGGTGGGGGGAGGCGATGAGCAGTTCTTC.

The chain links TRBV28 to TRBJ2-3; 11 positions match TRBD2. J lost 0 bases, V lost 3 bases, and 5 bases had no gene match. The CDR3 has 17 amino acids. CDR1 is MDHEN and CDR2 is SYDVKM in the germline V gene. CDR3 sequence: CASSFPSGRRSTDTQYF. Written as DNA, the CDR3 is TGTGCCAGCAGTTTCCCTAGCGGGAGGCGGAGCACAGATACGCAGTATTTT.

CDR3 sequence (DNA): TGCGCCAGCAGCCAAGAGTCTGGGAATGAGCAGTTCTTC. Translating gives CASSQESGNEQFF. V is TRBV4-3 and J is TRBJ2-1; D uncertain. Trimming took 0 bases from V and 7 from J, leaving 7 bases between them. Germline V gives CDR1 LGHNA, CDR2 YSLEER. This CDR3 comprises 13 residues.

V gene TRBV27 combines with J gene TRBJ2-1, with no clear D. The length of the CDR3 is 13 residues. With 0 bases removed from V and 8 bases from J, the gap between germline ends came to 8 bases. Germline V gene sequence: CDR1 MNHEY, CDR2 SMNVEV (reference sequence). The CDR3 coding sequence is TGTGCCAGCAGTTTATCGGATAGCTATGAGCAGTTCTTC. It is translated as CASSLSDSYEQFF.